This passage covers 9 T cell receptor beta chains from one sample sequenced in a study of shared clonotypes between healthy human individuals. In the naive CD8 group, cells lacked CD45RO and were positively selected for CCR7, so terminally differentiated effector memory CD45RA+ cells were left out. Method: immunoSEQ multiplex PCR; TCRdb's copy keeps in-frame clones and lacks some. The data contain some 2,100,000 clones, just over 90% of them singletons. The sequenced sample consisted of naive CD8+ T cells from PBMCs. Receptor source: a man aged 18 to 30 in good health. Some clones in this sample may be carry-over from other donors' samples.

The V gene is TRBV5-6, the J gene TRBJ2-3, with a weak D call TRBD1 (6 bases). Germline CDR1 is SGHDT and CDR2 is YYEEEE. The V and J ends lost 2 bases and 0 bases respectively, with 13 bases between them. The CDR3 consists of 16 residues. In nucleotides, the CDR3 is TGTGCCAGCAGCTTCCAGGGGTTCACTAGCACAGATACGCAGTATTTT. Its translation: CASSFQGFTSTDTQYF.

This clone was detected only once. The chain is built from TRBV28 and TRBJ1-3; D is ambiguous. From germline, CDR1 is MDHEN and CDR2 SYDVKM. This CDR3 comprises 15 residues. The V and J ends lost 6 bases and 2 bases respectively, with 14 bases between them. The CDR3: CASRESFVAGNTIYF. The CDR3 DNA reads TGTGCCAGCAGGGAGAGCTTCGTCGCTGGAAACACCATATATTTT.

J is TRBJ1-3 and V is TRBV7-9, with D unclear. The ends were cut back, 5 bases at V and 4 bases at J, with 21 bases in the middle. The CDR3 has 17 amino acids. Per the germline V gene, CDR1 is SEHNR and CDR2 is FQNEAQ (reference sequence). CDR3 coding DNA: TGTGCCAGCAGCCCCCCGGAACCAAGGCCGGCCGGAAACACCATATATTTT. Protein: CASSPPEPRPAGNTIYF. Drawing the rest from reference TRBV7-9 and TRBJ1-3, the complete variable domain is DTGVSQNPRHKITKRGQNVTFRCDPISEHNRLYWYRQTLGQGPEFLTYFQNEAQLEKSRLLSDRFSAERPKGSFSTLEIQRTEQGDSAMYLCASSPPEPRPAGNTIYFGEGSWLTVV.

This rearrangement joins TRBV21-1 to TRBJ1-1; TRBD1, the D gene given by the table, was not confirmed from the DNA. TRBV21-1 is given as a pseudogene. This CDR3 spans 16 amino acids. The CDR3 nucleotides are TGTGCCAGCAGAAAAAACAGGGGGAAGTATAACACTGAAGCTTTCTTT. Translated, it gives CASRKNRGKYNTEAFF.

V gene TRBV5-6 combines with J gene TRBJ1-2; the match to TRBD1 covers 7 bases. Trimming at V came to 2 bases and at J to 4 bases, leaving 8 bases not matched to a gene. Looked up from germline, CDR1 is SGHDT and CDR2 is YYEEEE. The length of the CDR3 is 15 residues. The CDR3 region has the DNA TGTGCCAGCAGCTTCGGGACAGCCCCCTTCTATGGCTACACCTTC. Translation gives CASSFGTAPFYGYTF.

The chain joins TRBV16 to TRBJ2-5, with D tentatively TRBD1 (5 bases). Germline V lookup: CDR1 KGHSY, CDR2 FQNENV. V lost 3 bases, J lost 4 bases, and 9 bases lay in between. The CDR3 is 13 residues long. CDR3: CASSHQGPETQYF. CDR3 in DNA: TGTGCCAGCAGCCATCAGGGTCCAGAGACCCAGTACTTC.

This chain joins TRBV5-1 and TRBJ1-1; D call uncertain. Trimming removed 0 bases at V and 5 bases at J, with 8 bases between. The germline V gene has CDR1 SGHRS and CDR2 YFSETQ. The CDR3 contains 13 residues. CDR3 in amino acids: CASSLEASTEAFF. The CDR3 coding sequence is TGCGCCAGCAGCTTGGAGGCAAGTACTGAAGCTTTCTTT.

This chain joins TRBV7-2 and TRBJ1-1; no reliable D call. Germline CDR1 is SGHTA and CDR2 is FQGNSA. The CDR3 runs 15 residues. V was pared by 0 bases and J by 4 bases, with 12 bases between. The CDR3 region is CASSLAISLGTEAFF. The CDR3, as DNA: TGTGCCAGCAGCTTAGCGATATCTCTCGGCACTGAAGCTTTCTTT.

J is TRBJ2-7 and V is TRBV13; TRBD2 matches at 9 bases. Germline loops: CDR1 PRHDT, CDR2 FYEKMQ (reference sequence). J lost 0 bases, V lost 5 bases, and 8 bases had no gene match. CDR3 size: 16 residues. This chain's CDR3 is CASSNRLADASYEQYF. CDR3 bases: TGTGCCAGCAGCAACAGACTAGCGGATGCCTCCTACGAGCAGTACTTC.